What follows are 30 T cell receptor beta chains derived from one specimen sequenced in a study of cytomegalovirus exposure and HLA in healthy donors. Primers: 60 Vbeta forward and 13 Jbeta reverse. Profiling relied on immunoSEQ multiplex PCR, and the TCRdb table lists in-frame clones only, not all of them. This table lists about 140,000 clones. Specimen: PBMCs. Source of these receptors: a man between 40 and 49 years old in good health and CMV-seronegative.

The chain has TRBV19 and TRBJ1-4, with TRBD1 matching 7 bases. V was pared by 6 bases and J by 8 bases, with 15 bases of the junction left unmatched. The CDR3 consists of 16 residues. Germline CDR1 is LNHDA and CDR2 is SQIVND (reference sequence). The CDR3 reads CASRGLEQGRREKLFF. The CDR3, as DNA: TGTGCCAGTAGAGGCCTCGAACAGGGGCGAAGGGAAAAACTGTTTTTT.

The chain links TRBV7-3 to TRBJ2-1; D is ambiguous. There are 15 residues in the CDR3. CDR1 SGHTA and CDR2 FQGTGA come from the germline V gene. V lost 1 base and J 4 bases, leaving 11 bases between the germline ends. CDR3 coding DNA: TGTGCCAGCAGCTTAAGGCGGAGTGGGTACAATGAGCAGTTCTTC. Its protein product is CASSLRRSGYNEQFF.

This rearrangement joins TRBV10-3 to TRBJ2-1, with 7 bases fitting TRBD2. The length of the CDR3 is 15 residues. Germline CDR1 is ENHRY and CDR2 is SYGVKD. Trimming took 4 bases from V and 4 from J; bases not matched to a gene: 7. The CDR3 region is CAISGEGHGYNEQFF. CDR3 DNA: TGTGCCATCAGTGGGGAGGGGCATGGATACAATGAGCAGTTCTTC.

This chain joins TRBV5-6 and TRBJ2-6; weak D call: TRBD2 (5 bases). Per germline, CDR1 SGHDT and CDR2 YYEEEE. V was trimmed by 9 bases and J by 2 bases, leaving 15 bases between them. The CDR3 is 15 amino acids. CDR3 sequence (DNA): TGTGCCACCCCCCGAGGGAGAACTGGGGCCAACGTCCTGACTTTC. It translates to CATPRGRTGANVLTF.

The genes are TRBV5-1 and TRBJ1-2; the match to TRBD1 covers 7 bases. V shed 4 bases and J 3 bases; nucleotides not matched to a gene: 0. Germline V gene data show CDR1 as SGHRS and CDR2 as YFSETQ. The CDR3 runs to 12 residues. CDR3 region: CASSGTDYGYTF. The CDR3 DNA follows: TGCGCCAGCAGCGGGACAGACTATGGCTACACCTTC.

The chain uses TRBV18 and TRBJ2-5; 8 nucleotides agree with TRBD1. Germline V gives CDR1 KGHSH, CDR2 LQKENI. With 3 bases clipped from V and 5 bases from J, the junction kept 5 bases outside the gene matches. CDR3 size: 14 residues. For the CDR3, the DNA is TGTGCCAGCTCACCGGGACAGGCCGGGGAGACCCAGTACTTC. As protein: CASSPGQAGETQYF.

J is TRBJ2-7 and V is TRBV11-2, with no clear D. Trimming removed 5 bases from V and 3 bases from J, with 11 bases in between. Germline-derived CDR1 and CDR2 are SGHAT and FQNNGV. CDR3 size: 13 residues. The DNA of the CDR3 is TGTGCCAGCAGCAGTCACGGAGACTACGAGCAGTACTTC. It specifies CASSSHGDYEQYF.

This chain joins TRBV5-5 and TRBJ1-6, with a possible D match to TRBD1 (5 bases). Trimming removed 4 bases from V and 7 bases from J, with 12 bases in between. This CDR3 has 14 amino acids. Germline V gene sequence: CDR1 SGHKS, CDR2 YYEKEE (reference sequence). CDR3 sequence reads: CASSERRGNSPLHF. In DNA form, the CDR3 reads TGTGCCAGCAGCGAGAGGCGGGGGAATTCACCCCTCCACTTT.

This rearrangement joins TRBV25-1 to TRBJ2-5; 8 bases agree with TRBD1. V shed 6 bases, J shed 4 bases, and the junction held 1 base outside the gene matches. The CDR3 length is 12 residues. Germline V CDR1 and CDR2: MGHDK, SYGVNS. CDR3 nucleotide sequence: TGTGCCAGCAGAGACAGGGGAGAGACCCAGTACTTC. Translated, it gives CASRDRGETQYF.

CDR3 protein: CASSNKIPGANVLTF. In DNA form, the CDR3 reads TGTGCCAGCAGCAACAAAATCCCTGGGGCCAACGTCCTGACTTTC. The genes are TRBV2 and TRBJ2-6; D unclear. V dropped 6 bases and J dropped 2 bases, with 11 bases sitting between them. Germline V gives CDR1 SNHLY, CDR2 FYNNEI. The CDR3 extends over 15 amino acids.

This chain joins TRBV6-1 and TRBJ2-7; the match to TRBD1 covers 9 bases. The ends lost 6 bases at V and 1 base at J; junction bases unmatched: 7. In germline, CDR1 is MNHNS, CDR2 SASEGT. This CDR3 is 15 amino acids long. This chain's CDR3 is CASRVTGTGSYEQYF. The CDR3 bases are TGTGCCAGCAGGGTAACCGGGACAGGGTCCTACGAGCAGTACTTC.

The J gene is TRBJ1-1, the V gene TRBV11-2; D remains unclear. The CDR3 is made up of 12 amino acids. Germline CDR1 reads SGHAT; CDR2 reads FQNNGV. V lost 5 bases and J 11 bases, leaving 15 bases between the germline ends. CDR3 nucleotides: TGTGCCAGCAGCCCTAGCCCGGGTGCGGCTTTCTTT. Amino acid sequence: CASSPSPGAAFF.

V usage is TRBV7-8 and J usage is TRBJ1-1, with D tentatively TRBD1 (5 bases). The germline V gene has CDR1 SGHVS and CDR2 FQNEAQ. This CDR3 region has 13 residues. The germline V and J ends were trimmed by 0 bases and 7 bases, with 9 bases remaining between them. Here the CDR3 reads CASSLAGQIEAFF. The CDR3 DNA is TGTGCCAGCAGCTTAGCGGGGCAGATTGAAGCTTTCTTT.

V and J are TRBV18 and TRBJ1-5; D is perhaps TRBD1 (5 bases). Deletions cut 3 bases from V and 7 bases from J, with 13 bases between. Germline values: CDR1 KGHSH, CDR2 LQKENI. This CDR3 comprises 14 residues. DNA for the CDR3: TGTGCCAGCTCACCCCCAGGGTCACGACAGCCCCAGCATTTT. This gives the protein CASSPPGSRQPQHF.

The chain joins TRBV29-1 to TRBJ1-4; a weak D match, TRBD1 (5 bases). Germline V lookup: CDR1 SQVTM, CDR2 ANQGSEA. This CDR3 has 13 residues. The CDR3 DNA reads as TGCAACGCTTCGGGGGGAGGAAGTGAAAAACTGTTTTTT. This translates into CNASGGGSEKLFF.

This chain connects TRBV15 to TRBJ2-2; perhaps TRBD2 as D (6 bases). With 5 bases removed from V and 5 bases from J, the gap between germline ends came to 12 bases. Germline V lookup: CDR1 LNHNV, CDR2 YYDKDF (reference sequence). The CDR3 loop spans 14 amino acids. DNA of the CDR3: TGTGCCACCAGCGAGCGGAGGGATACCGGGGAGCTGTTTTTT. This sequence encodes CATSERRDTGELFF.

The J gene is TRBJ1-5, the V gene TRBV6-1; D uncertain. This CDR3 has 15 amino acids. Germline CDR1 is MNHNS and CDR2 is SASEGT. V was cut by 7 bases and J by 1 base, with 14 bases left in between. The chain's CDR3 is CASKQQTTSNQPQHF. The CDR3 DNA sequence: TGTGCCAGCAAACAGCAGACGACCAGCAATCAGCCCCAGCATTTT.

The CDR3 protein is CASALTSGERTEAFF. CDR3 DNA: TGTGCCAGCGCCCTAACCTCAGGGGAACGCACTGAAGCTTTCTTT. The V gene is TRBV18, the J gene TRBJ1-1; D perhaps matches TRBD1 (6 bases). This CDR3 has 15 amino acids. V was clipped by 8 bases and J by 4 bases, with 20 bases between them. Germline V gives CDR1 KGHSH, CDR2 LQKENI.

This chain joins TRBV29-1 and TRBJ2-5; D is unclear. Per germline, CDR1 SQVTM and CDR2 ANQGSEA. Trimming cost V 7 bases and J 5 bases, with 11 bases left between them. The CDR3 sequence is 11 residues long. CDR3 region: CSAQSWETQYF. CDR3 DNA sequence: TGCAGCGCACAAAGTTGGGAGACCCAGTACTTC.

The chain's CDR3 is CASSVRDRGIVEQFF. Written as DNA, the CDR3 is TGTGCCAGCAGCGTCCGGGACAGGGGGATAGTGGAGCAGTTCTTC. The J gene is TRBJ2-1, the V gene TRBV7-9; 11 bases fit TRBD1. The CDR3 runs 15 residues. In germline, CDR1 is SEHNR, CDR2 FQNEAQ (reference sequence). V shed 5 bases, J shed 10 bases, and the junction held 10 bases outside the gene matches.

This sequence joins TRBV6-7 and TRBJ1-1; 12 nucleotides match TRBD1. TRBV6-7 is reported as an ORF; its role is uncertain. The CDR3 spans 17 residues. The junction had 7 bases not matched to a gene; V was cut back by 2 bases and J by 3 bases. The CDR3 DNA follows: TGTGCCAGCAGTTACCGGGAGGGACAGGGGGCGGACACTGAAGCTTTCTTT. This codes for CASSYREGQGADTEAFF.

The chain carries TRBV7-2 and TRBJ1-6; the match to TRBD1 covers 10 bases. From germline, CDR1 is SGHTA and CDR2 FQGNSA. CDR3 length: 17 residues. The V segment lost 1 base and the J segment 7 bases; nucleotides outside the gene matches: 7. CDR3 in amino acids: CASSLVGGTGDNSPLHF. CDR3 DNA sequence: TGTGCCAGCAGCTTAGTTGGGGGGACAGGGGACAATTCACCCCTCCACTTT.

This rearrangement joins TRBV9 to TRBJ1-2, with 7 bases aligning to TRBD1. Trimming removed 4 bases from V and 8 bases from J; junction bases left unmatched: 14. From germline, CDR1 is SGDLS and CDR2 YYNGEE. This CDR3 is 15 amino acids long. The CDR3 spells CASSPPGGGAFGYTF. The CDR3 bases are TGTGCCAGCAGCCCCCCCGGAGGGGGCGCATTCGGCTACACCTTC. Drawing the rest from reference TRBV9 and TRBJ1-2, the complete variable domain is DSGVTQTPKHLITATGQRVTLRCSPRSGDLSVYWYQQSLDQGLQFLIQYYNGEERAKGNILERFSAQQFPDLHSELNLSSLELGDSALYFCASSPPGGGAFGYTFGSGTRLTVV.

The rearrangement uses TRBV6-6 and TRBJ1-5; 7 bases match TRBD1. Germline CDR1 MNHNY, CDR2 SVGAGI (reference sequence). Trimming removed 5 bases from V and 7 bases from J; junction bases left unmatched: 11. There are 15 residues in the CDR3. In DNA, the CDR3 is TGTGCCAGCAGTGACAACAGGGGACACGACCAGCCCCAGCATTTT. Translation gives CASSDNRGHDQPQHF.

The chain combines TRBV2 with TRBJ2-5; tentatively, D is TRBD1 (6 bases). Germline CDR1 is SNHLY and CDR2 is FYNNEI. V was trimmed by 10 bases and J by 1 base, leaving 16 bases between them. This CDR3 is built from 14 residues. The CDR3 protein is CANLPDRSQETQYF. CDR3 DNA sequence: TGTGCCAACCTACCAGACAGGAGCCAAGAGACCCAGTACTTC.

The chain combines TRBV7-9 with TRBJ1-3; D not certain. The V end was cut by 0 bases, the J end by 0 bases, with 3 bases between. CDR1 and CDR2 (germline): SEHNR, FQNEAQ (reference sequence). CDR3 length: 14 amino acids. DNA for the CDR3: TGTGCCAGCAGCTTAGCACTCTCTGGAAACACCATATATTTT. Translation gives CASSLALSGNTIYF.

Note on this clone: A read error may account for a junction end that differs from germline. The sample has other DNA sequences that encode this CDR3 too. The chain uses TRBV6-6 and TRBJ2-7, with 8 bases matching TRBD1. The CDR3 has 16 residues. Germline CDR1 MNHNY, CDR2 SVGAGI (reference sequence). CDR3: CASSYSGQGASYEQYF. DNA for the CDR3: TGTGCCAGCAGCTACTCGGGTCAGGGGGCTTCCTACGAGCAGTACTTC.

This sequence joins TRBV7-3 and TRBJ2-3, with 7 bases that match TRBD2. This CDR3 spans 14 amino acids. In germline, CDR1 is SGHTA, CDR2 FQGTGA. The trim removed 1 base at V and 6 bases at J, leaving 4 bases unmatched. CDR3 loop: CASSLRTRADTQYF. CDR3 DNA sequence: TGTGCCAGCAGCTTAAGGACTAGAGCGGATACGCAGTATTTT.

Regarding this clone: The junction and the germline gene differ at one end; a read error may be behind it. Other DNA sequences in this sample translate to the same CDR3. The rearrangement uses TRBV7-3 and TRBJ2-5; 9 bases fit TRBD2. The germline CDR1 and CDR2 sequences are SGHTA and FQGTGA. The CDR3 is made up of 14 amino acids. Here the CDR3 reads CASSASTSGETQYF. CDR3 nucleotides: TGCGCCAGCAGCGCCTCGACTAGCGGAGAGACCCAGTACTTC.

CDR3: CASSSRPDSYEQYF. CDR3 bases: TGTGCCAGCAGCTCCCGGCCCGACAGCTACGAGCAGTACTTC. The chain joins TRBV7-6 to TRBJ2-7; weak D call: TRBD1 (5 bases). The CDR3 is made up of 14 amino acids. In germline, CDR1 is SGHVS, CDR2 FNYEAQ. Trimming stripped 4 bases from V and 3 bases from J, with 13 bases between.